This passage covers 18 T cell receptor beta chains from one sample sequenced in a study of OX40 agonist ivuxolimab in advanced cancers. Only in-frame clones appear in the TCRdb table, and some are missing; sequencing was by immunoSEQ multiplex PCR. This table has 60,000 or so clones, around 87% appearing once. The specimen was CD4+ or CD8+ T cells sorted from blood, collected in a trial of the OX40 agonist ivuxolimab. The receptors originated from an adult with an advanced solid tumor such as melanoma, head and neck, liver or kidney cancer.

This clone was seen a few times. The chain links TRBV7-8 to TRBJ2-2; TRBD2 agrees at 9 bases. With V trimmed by 5 bases and J by 1 base, 11 bases remained unmatched. This CDR3 has 18 amino acids. The V gene's germline CDR1 is SGHVS and CDR2 FQNEAQ. The CDR3 protein is CASSDAISGSWNTGELFF. The DNA for the CDR3 is TGTGCCAGCAGCGATGCGATTAGCGGGAGTTGGAACACCGGGGAGCTGTTTTTT.

The V and J genes are TRBV27 and TRBJ1-1; 7 bases map to TRBD1. The CDR3 consists of 14 residues. The J segment lost 3 bases and the V segment lost 2 bases, leaving 3 bases of the junction unmatched. Germline V lookup: CDR1 MNHEY, CDR2 SMNVEV (reference sequence). The CDR3 loop is CASSLNRGYTEAFF. The DNA for the CDR3 is TGTGCCAGCAGTTTAAACAGGGGCTACACTGAAGCTTTCTTT.

This clone was found once. This chain joins TRBV9 and TRBJ2-1; 7 bases line up with TRBD2. CDR3 length: 17 amino acids. The germline CDR1 and CDR2 sequences are SGDLS and YYNGEE. J was trimmed by 0 bases and V by 2 bases; bases with no gene match: 8. The CDR3 sequence: CASSVGVGGSSYNEQFF. CDR3 DNA sequence: TGTGCCAGCAGCGTGGGTGTCGGCGGGAGCTCCTACAATGAGCAGTTCTTC.

The count of this clone is one. The chain uses TRBV16 and TRBJ2-2; D is uncertain. CDR1 is KGHSY and CDR2 is FQNENV in the germline V gene. The CDR3 runs to 13 residues. V was pared by 4 bases and J by 4 bases, with 7 bases between. CDR3 sequence reads: CASSRSTTGELFF. DNA for the CDR3: TGTGCCAGCAGCCGGTCCACCACCGGGGAGCTGTTTTTT.

The rearrangement uses TRBV5-6 and TRBJ1-5; maybe TRBD1 (5 bases). The CDR3 runs to 16 residues. Germline V CDR1 and CDR2: SGHDT, YYEEEE. V was shortened by 3 bases and J by 2 bases, with 15 bases between the two germline ends. This CDR3 reads CASSYGGGLGNQPQHF. The CDR3 bases are TGTGCCAGCAGCTACGGGGGAGGGCTGGGCAATCAGCCCCAGCATTTT.

This clone was recorded only once. The genes are TRBV6-5 and TRBJ2-7, with D possibly being TRBD1 (6 bases). Trimming took 2 bases from V and 7 from J, leaving 18 bases between them. Germline CDR1 MNHEY, CDR2 SVGAGI. The CDR3 has 15 residues. The CDR3 bases are TGTGCCAGCAGTTACACTAGACAGGCTTCTTATGAGCAGTACTTC. It translates to CASSYTRQASYEQYF.

This clone was observed a single time. The chain has TRBV25-1 and TRBJ1-2; no definite D call. Germline-derived CDR1 and CDR2 are MGHDK and SYGVNS. V was cut by 6 bases and J by 4 bases, with 9 bases left in between. The CDR3 sequence is 12 residues long. CDR3 nucleotides: TGTGCCAGCAGCTTTGGATTCTATGGCTACACCTTC. This gives the protein CASSFGFYGYTF.

This clone was seen only once. The gene calls are TRBV11-2 and TRBJ1-4; D possibly corresponds to TRBD1 (5 bases). Germline V gives CDR1 SGHAT, CDR2 FQNNGV. V was cut by 2 bases and J by 3 bases, with 10 bases left in between. This CDR3 has 15 residues. The CDR3, as DNA: TGTGCCAGCAGCTTACAGGGACTAGCTAATGAAAAACTGTTTTTT. Protein: CASSLQGLANEKLFF.

The chain uses TRBV6-5 and TRBJ2-7; possible D gene TRBD2, 5 bases. CDR3 size: 13 residues. With 5 bases removed from V and 3 bases from J, the gap between germline ends came to 11 bases. The V gene's germline CDR1 is MNHEY and CDR2 SVGAGI. In DNA form, the CDR3 reads TGTGCCAGCAGTCCCCCACGGGGCTACGAGCAGTACTTC. Its translation is CASSPPRGYEQYF.

V and J are TRBV11-3 and TRBJ2-5, with D perhaps matching TRBD2 (7 bases). Per germline, CDR1 SGHNT and CDR2 YENEEA. V dropped 5 bases and J dropped 4 bases, with 20 bases sitting between them. The CDR3 totals 16 residues. The CDR3: CASSPGGGRAGETQYF. The CDR3 nucleotides are TGTGCCAGCAGCCCGGGCGGGGGCAGGGCAGGAGAGACCCAGTACTTC.

This chain joins TRBV28 and TRBJ1-5; no clear D gene. In germline, CDR1 is MDHEN, CDR2 SYDVKM. Deletions cut 1 base from V and 5 bases from J, with 6 bases between. The CDR3 is made up of 13 amino acids. CDR3 coding DNA: TGTGCCAGCAGTTTATCCGGGCATCAGCCCCAGCATTTT. It yields the protein CASSLSGHQPQHF.

This chain joins TRBV6-5 and TRBJ2-2, with a possible D match to TRBD1 (6 bases). Deletions cut 5 bases from V and 4 bases from J, with 8 bases between. CDR3 length: 13 amino acids. Germline assignment: CDR1 MNHEY and CDR2 SVGAGI. The CDR3 DNA follows: TGTGCCAGCAGTAAAGGGGGCACCGGGGAGCTGTTTTTT. Translating gives CASSKGGTGELFF.

The chain employs TRBV7-3 and TRBJ1-1; 9 nucleotides agree with TRBD1. The CDR3 consists of 13 residues. V lost 4 bases to trimming and J lost 8 bases; unmatched junction nucleotides: 5. CDR1 is SGHTA and CDR2 is FQGTGA in the germline V gene. CDR3 DNA sequence: TGTGCCAGCAGCTCGACAGGGGGAGGCGAAGCTTTCTTT. Translation: CASSSTGGGEAFF.

The chain recombines TRBV15 with TRBJ1-1; possible D gene TRBD1, 6 bases. CDR3 length: 15 residues. The V gene's germline CDR1 is LNHNV and CDR2 YYDKDF (reference sequence). V was cut by 2 bases and J by 3 bases, with 13 bases left in between. The CDR3 spells CATSRSGVGYTEAFF. The CDR3 DNA sequence: TGTGCCACCAGCAGATCAGGGGTTGGGTACACTGAAGCTTTCTTT. The whole variable domain, filled in from reference TRBV15 and TRBJ1-1, reads DAMVIQNPRYQVTQFGKPVTLSCSQTLNHNVMYWYQQKSSQAPKLLFHYYDKDFNNEADTPDNFQSRRPNTSFCFLDIRSPGLGDTAMYLCATSRSGVGYTEAFFGQGTRLTVV.

The V and J genes are TRBV30 and TRBJ1-5; 9 bases match TRBD1. The V gene end was trimmed by 1 base and the J gene end by 6 bases; junction bases not matched to a gene: 1. The CDR3 extends over 13 amino acids. The germline V gene has CDR1 GTSNPN and CDR2 SVGIG (reference sequence). The DNA for the CDR3 is TGTGCCTGGAGTGGGGACAGGGCTCAGCCCCAGCATTTT. It specifies CAWSGDRAQPQHF.

This clone has more than one count but fewer than ten. The chain has TRBV5-8 and TRBJ2-7; no clear D gene. Trimming stripped 0 bases from V and 3 bases from J, with 1 base between. CDR1 is SGHTS and CDR2 is YDEGEE in the germline V gene. CDR3 length equals 11 residues. The CDR3 here is CASSLDYEQYF. The CDR3 DNA sequence: TGTGCCAGCAGCTTGGACTACGAGCAGTACTTC.

The chain is built from TRBV27 and TRBJ2-3; 7 bases match TRBD1. The CDR3 has 16 residues. Germline V lookup: CDR1 MNHEY, CDR2 SMNVEV (reference sequence). J gave up 4 bases and V 1 base, and 8 bases lay outside the gene matches. The CDR3 DNA is TGTGCCAGCAGTTTATTAGGCAGGGGGATATCAGATACGCAGTATTTT. Translated, it gives CASSLLGRGISDTQYF.

This rearrangement joins TRBV19 to TRBJ2-7, with 13 bases identical to TRBD2. Germline V lookup: CDR1 LNHDA, CDR2 SQIVND (reference sequence). The trim removed 5 bases at V and 8 bases at J, leaving 6 bases unmatched. CDR3 length equals 14 residues. The CDR3: CASSLGLAGVKQYF. Here the CDR3 DNA reads TGTGCCAGTAGTTTAGGACTAGCGGGAGTGAAGCAGTACTTC.